One and the same sample provided the 19 T cell receptor beta chains below, sequenced in a study of blood T cell repertoires in COVID-19. Assay: immunoSEQ multiplex PCR; the TCRdb copy retains only in-frame clones and omits some. In the table there are around 220,000 clones, around 86% of which are singletons. Specimen: peripheral blood. Source of these receptors: a woman older than 75 with COVID-19, enrolled during active disease.

The chain joins TRBV2 to TRBJ2-7; maybe TRBD2 (6 bases). In germline, CDR1 is SNHLY, CDR2 FYNNEI. The CDR3 runs 13 residues. V was trimmed by 7 bases and J by 7 bases, leaving 17 bases between them. The CDR3 nucleotides are TGTGCCAGCAACCGGGAAGCCGCGGGGGAGCAGTACTTC. Its translation: CASNREAAGEQYF.

The chain uses TRBV10-1 and TRBJ2-1; the D is unclear. Germline V gene lookup returns CDR1 WNHNN and CDR2 SYGVQD (reference sequence). The ends were cut back, 0 bases at V and 4 bases at J, with 19 bases in the middle. This CDR3 comprises 18 residues. The CDR3 protein is CASSESRSAKSSYNEQFF. The DNA of the CDR3 is TGCGCCAGCAGTGAGTCGAGGTCGGCCAAAAGTTCTTACAATGAGCAGTTCTTC.

As concerns this clone: At the DNA level, this CDR3 is encoded by other sequences in the same sample as well. V and J are TRBV4-2 and TRBJ1-5; D gene unclear. Trimming stripped 1 base from V and 4 bases from J, with 5 bases between. The CDR3 runs to 13 residues. Germline values: CDR1 LGHNA, CDR2 YNFKEQ. The CDR3: CASSQVSNQPQHF. Here the CDR3 DNA reads TGTGCCAGCAGCCAAGTCTCGAATCAGCCCCAGCATTTT.

The chain is built from TRBV7-9 and TRBJ1-4, with 9 bases aligning to TRBD1. CDR1 SEHNR and CDR2 FQNEAQ come from the germline V gene (reference sequence). V was clipped by 5 bases and J by 0 bases; unmatched bases: 4. The CDR3 contains 16 residues. Here the CDR3 DNA reads TGTGCCAGCAGCGACCGGACAGGGGCAACTAATGAAAAACTGTTTTTT. The encoded protein is CASSDRTGATNEKLFF.

The J gene is TRBJ1-1, the V gene TRBV7-8, with 7 positions matching TRBD1. The CDR3 contains 12 residues. CDR1 is SGHVS, CDR2 FQNEAQ, per germline. V dropped 5 bases and J dropped 5; count of bases not matched to a gene: 2. CDR3 residues: CASSQGGTEAFF. The CDR3 coding sequence is TGTGCCAGCAGCCAGGGGGGGACTGAAGCTTTCTTT. Full variable domain (rest looked up from reference TRBV7-8 and TRBJ1-1): GAGVSQSPRYKVAKRGQDVALRCDPISGHVSLFWYQQALGQGPEFLTYFQNEAQLDKSGLPSDRFFAERPEGSVSTLKIQRTQQEDSAVYLCASSQGGTEAFFGQGTRLTVV.

The rearrangement uses TRBV30 and TRBJ2-1, with TRBD2 matching over 16 bases. This CDR3 region has 18 residues. The J segment lost 4 bases and the V segment lost 4 bases, leaving 10 bases of the junction unmatched. Per the germline V gene, CDR1 is GTSNPN and CDR2 is SVGIG (reference sequence). CDR3: CAWKSGTSGRAGYNEQFF. CDR3 DNA: TGTGCCTGGAAGTCAGGGACTAGCGGGAGGGCGGGGTACAATGAGCAGTTCTTC.

The CDR3 loop reads CATSDYKGAVTDTQYF. The CDR3 DNA sequence: TGTGCCACCAGTGATTATAAGGGGGCGGTCACAGATACGCAGTATTTT. The rearrangement uses TRBV24-1 and TRBJ2-3, with 7 bases lining up with TRBD1. Germline assignment: CDR1 KGHDR and CDR2 SFDVKD. The ends lost 2 bases at V and 2 bases at J; junction bases unmatched: 6. The CDR3 length is 16 residues.

V usage is TRBV6-5 and J usage is TRBJ1-2; D remains ambiguous. V lost 8 bases, J lost 3 bases, and 10 bases lay in between. Germline lookup yields CDR1 MNHEY and CDR2 SVGAGI. There are 12 residues in the CDR3. The CDR3 loop is CASGNSYYGYTF. The CDR3 nucleotides read TGTGCCAGCGGTAACAGCTACTATGGCTACACCTTC.

As to this clone: Other nucleotide sequences from this sample produce the same CDR3. The chain recombines TRBV18 with TRBJ2-7; perhaps TRBD1 as D (6 bases). V dropped 0 bases and J dropped 4 bases, with 10 bases sitting between them. This CDR3 spans 14 amino acids. The germline gives CDR1 KGHSH, CDR2 LQKENI. The CDR3 region is CASSPPTGGYEQYF. The DNA for the CDR3 is TGTGCCAGCTCACCACCGACAGGAGGATACGAGCAGTACTTC.

V and J are TRBV5-6 and TRBJ2-7, with D unresolved. CDR3 length: 12 amino acids. Germline V CDR1 and CDR2: SGHDT, YYEEEE. The V and J ends lost 2 bases and 3 bases respectively, with 6 bases between them. In DNA, the CDR3 is TGTGCCAGCAGCTTTTACGGCTACGAGCAGTACTTC. It specifies CASSFYGYEQYF.

The genes are TRBV4-2 and TRBJ2-7, with 7 bases matching TRBD1. Germline trimming cut 4 bases from V and 1 base from J; bases unmatched to any gene: 7. This CDR3 has 15 residues. Germline V CDR1 and CDR2: LGHNA, YNFKEQ. The CDR3 loop reads CASSPEDRVSYEQYF. The CDR3 nucleotides read TGTGCCAGCAGCCCAGAAGACAGGGTTTCCTACGAGCAGTACTTC.

The chain employs TRBV24-1 and TRBJ2-2, with a tentative D call TRBD1 (6 bases). In germline, CDR1 is KGHDR, CDR2 SFDVKD. V was shortened by 1 base and J by 4 bases, with 15 bases between the two germline ends. This CDR3 comprises 17 residues. The CDR3 DNA follows: TGTGCCACCAGTGATTTCTGGCAGGGGCCCAGCACCGGGGAGCTGTTTTTT. Residues: CATSDFWQGPSTGELFF.

There are a few counts of this clone. This rearrangement joins TRBV5-4 to TRBJ2-5, with D possibly matching TRBD2 (5 bases). The germline V and J ends were trimmed by 0 bases and 4 bases, with 13 bases remaining between them. The CDR3 runs 15 residues. Germline assignment: CDR1 SGHNT and CDR2 YYREEE (reference sequence). This chain's CDR3 is CASSLGGSSRETQYF. DNA of the CDR3: TGTGCCAGCAGCTTGGGAGGGTCCTCCCGAGAGACCCAGTACTTC.

For the CDR3, the DNA is TGTGCCAGCAGCTTAGCTCACAGAGAGACCCAGTACTTC. Translating it yields CASSLAHRETQYF. The chain is built from TRBV7-2 and TRBJ2-5; D not resolved. The germline gives CDR1 SGHTA, CDR2 FQGNSA. Trimming took 0 bases from V and 4 from J, leaving 6 bases between them. The length of the CDR3 is 13 residues. The full variable domain, completed using reference TRBV7-2 and TRBJ2-5, is GAGVSQSPSNKVTEKGKDVELRCDPISGHTALYWYRQSLGQGLEFLIYFQGNSAPDKSGLPSDRFSAERTGGSVSTLTIQRTQQEDSAVYLCASSLAHRETQYFGPGTRLLVL.

This clone was detected once. V gene TRBV19 combines with J gene TRBJ2-5; TRBD1 is a possible D gene (6 bases). Looked up from germline, CDR1 is LNHDA and CDR2 is SQIVND (reference sequence). The CDR3 extends over 15 amino acids. V lost 3 bases and J 4 bases, leaving 15 bases between the germline ends. The CDR3: CASSIWGLGGETQYF. In DNA, the CDR3 is TGTGCCAGTAGTATTTGGGGGCTTGGAGGAGAGACCCAGTACTTC.

The genes are TRBV18 and TRBJ2-1; 14 positions match TRBD2. The V segment lost 4 bases and the J segment 8 bases; nucleotides outside the gene matches: 4. Germline V CDR1 and CDR2: KGHSH, LQKENI. CDR3 length: 15 residues. CDR3 nucleotides: TGTGCCAGCTCACTAGGGACTAGCGGGAGTGATGAGCAGTTCTTC. Translated, it gives CASSLGTSGSDEQFF.

V and J are TRBV28 and TRBJ2-7, with D perhaps TRBD1 (6 bases). CDR1 and CDR2 (germline): MDHEN, SYDVKM. V was trimmed by 7 bases and J by 0 bases, leaving 16 bases between them. The CDR3 is 15 amino acids. The CDR3 coding sequence is TGTGCCAGCAACCAGGGACATGAGAGCTCCTACGAGCAGTACTTC. Translation: CASNQGHESSYEQYF.

CDR3 sequence (DNA): TGTGCCAGCTCACCGAGTTTGCTGTACGAGCAGTACTTC. Protein sequence: CASSPSLLYEQYF. The rearrangement uses TRBV18 and TRBJ2-7; D unclear. The CDR3 runs 13 residues. In germline, CDR1 is KGHSH, CDR2 LQKENI. The ends were cut back, 3 bases at V and 4 bases at J, with 10 bases in the middle.

This clone was counted once. The chain combines TRBV3-1 (or the pseudogene TRBV3-2) with TRBJ2-7; the D gene is possibly TRBD2 (6 bases). CDR1 is LGHDT, CDR2 YNNKEL, per germline (reference sequence). This CDR3 spans 14 amino acids. Trimming stripped 1 base from V and 1 base from J, with 8 bases between. CDR3 in amino acids: CASSQAGRSYEQYF. The DNA for the CDR3 is TGTGCCAGCAGCCAAGCAGGGAGGTCCTACGAGCAGTACTTC.